This entry lists 25 T cell receptor beta chains sequenced from one sample in a study of lymphopenia after photon versus proton radiotherapy. Profiled with immunoSEQ multiplex PCR; TCRdb holds only in-frame clones, not every one. The sample has tens of thousands of clones, 70% to 90% seen once; the top ten hold approximately 10%. Sequencing used peripheral blood, obtained from a patient treated with proton-based radiotherapy. The receptor source for this set is a woman aged 70-85 years with pancreatic cancer. Some clones in this sample may be carry-over from other donors' samples.

This sequence joins TRBV2 and TRBJ1-4, with 12 nucleotides matching TRBD1. The CDR3 runs 18 residues. Germline V gene sequence: CDR1 SNHLY, CDR2 FYNNEI. The V and J ends lost 6 bases and 6 bases, in that order; junction bases with no gene match: 14. The CDR3 loop reads CASRTGTGGFGGDEKLFF. The CDR3 bases are TGTGCCAGCAGGACCGGGACAGGGGGCTTCGGAGGGGATGAAAAACTGTTTTTT.

This clone was observed once. The chain links TRBV5-1 to TRBJ2-3; TRBD1 agrees at 7 bases. V trimming: 4 bases; J trimming: 5 bases; junction bases outside the gene matches: 7. Germline lookup yields CDR1 SGHRS and CDR2 YFSETQ. There are 14 residues in the CDR3. The CDR3 loop is CASSLLGGQDTQYF. The CDR3 region has the DNA TGCGCCAGCAGCCTACTAGGGGGCCAAGATACGCAGTATTTT.

This clone was recorded only once. V usage is TRBV27 and J usage is TRBJ1-1; no reliable D call. CDR3 length: 13 amino acids. Per germline, CDR1 MNHEY and CDR2 SMNVEV (reference sequence). Trimming stripped 4 bases from V and 4 bases from J, with 10 bases between. CDR3 loop: CASSSNRGTEAFF. CDR3 in DNA: TGTGCCAGCAGTTCTAACCGGGGCACTGAAGCTTTCTTT.

The CDR3, as DNA: TGTGCCAGTAGTATAGATCGTCGGATGGAGGGGTCGGTTGGCTACACCTTC. Its translation: CASSIDRRMEGSVGYTF. The rearrangement uses TRBV19 and TRBJ1-2, with D possibly TRBD1 on 5 matching bases. The CDR3 has 17 residues. CDR1 is LNHDA, CDR2 SQIVND, per germline (reference sequence). Trimming took 0 bases from V and 7 from J, leaving 21 bases between them.

V and J are TRBV19 and TRBJ2-7, with 8 bases fitting TRBD1. V lost 4 bases and J lost 3; bases outside the gene matches: 8. Germline V gives CDR1 LNHDA, CDR2 SQIVND (reference sequence). The CDR3 has 15 amino acids. CDR3 loop: CASSTLPGQGYEQYF. As DNA, the CDR3 is TGTGCCAGTAGTACCCTCCCCGGACAGGGCTACGAGCAGTACTTC.

This chain links TRBV5-1 with TRBJ2-7; 9 bases line up with TRBD1. Per the germline V gene, CDR1 is SGHRS and CDR2 is YFSETQ. Trimming cost V 0 bases and J 5 bases; bases outside gene matches: 3. CDR3 size: 14 residues. CDR3 protein: CASSLDRGLDEQYF. The CDR3 coding sequence is TGCGCCAGCAGCTTGGACAGGGGGCTCGACGAGCAGTACTTC.

The count of this clone is one. This chain joins TRBV19 and TRBJ1-1; 7 positions match TRBD1. The germline gives CDR1 LNHDA, CDR2 SQIVND (reference sequence). The CDR3 has 14 residues. V shed 10 bases, J shed 5 bases, and the junction held 13 bases outside the gene matches. The CDR3 loop reads CATTMTGFGTEAFF. CDR3 DNA: TGTGCCACCACTATGACAGGGTTTGGTACTGAAGCTTTCTTT.

This clone was counted once. This chain uses TRBV29-1 with TRBJ1-2, with D perhaps TRBD1 (6 bases). In germline, CDR1 is SQVTM, CDR2 ANQGSEA. The length of the CDR3 is 16 residues. V gave up 3 bases and J gave up 2 bases, with 19 bases separating them. The CDR3 DNA reads TGCAGCGTTGACCGACTCGTCTCGGGACACAACTATGGCTACACCTTC. Translation gives CSVDRLVSGHNYGYTF.

The V gene is TRBV6-1, the J gene TRBJ1-5; possibly TRBD1 for D (6 bases). Germline V gives CDR1 MNHNS, CDR2 SASEGT. The CDR3 is 15 amino acids. Between the trimmed V and J ends, which lost 4 bases and 6 bases, there was a span of 16 bases. CDR3 in amino acids: CASSGPGVGGQPQHF. CDR3 nucleotide sequence: TGTGCCAGCAGTGGACCAGGGGTGGGAGGTCAGCCCCAGCATTTT.

The V and J genes are TRBV15 and TRBJ1-1; no reliable D call. Germline values: CDR1 LNHNV, CDR2 YYDKDF (reference sequence). V dropped 3 bases and J dropped 3 bases, with 5 bases sitting between them. There are 12 residues in the CDR3. CDR3: CATSSAHTEAFF. The CDR3 DNA is TGTGCCACCAGCAGTGCCCACACTGAAGCTTTCTTT.

This clone was seen more than once but under ten times. The genes are TRBV19 and TRBJ2-7; a weak D match, TRBD1 (6 bases). CDR3 length equals 13 residues. V lost 5 bases, J lost 3 bases, and 11 bases lay in between. Germline V CDR1 and CDR2: LNHDA, SQIVND (reference sequence). CDR3 residues: CASSPTGFYEQYF. The CDR3 DNA is TGTGCCAGTAGTCCAACAGGGTTCTACGAGCAGTACTTC.

The J gene is TRBJ2-5, the V gene TRBV7-2, with TRBD2 identical over 7 bases. Germline values: CDR1 SGHTA, CDR2 FQGNSA. This CDR3 is 13 amino acids long. The V segment lost 5 bases and the J segment 4 bases; nucleotides outside the gene matches: 4. CDR3 protein: CASSLGGRETQYF. DNA of the CDR3: TGTGCCAGCAGCCTGGGCGGGAGAGAGACCCAGTACTTC.

The V gene is TRBV5-1, the J gene TRBJ2-7, with a possible D match to TRBD1 (5 bases). Germline CDR1 is SGHRS and CDR2 is YFSETQ. The V end lost 3 bases, the J end lost 2 bases, and 12 bases lay between the germline ends. The CDR3 length is 14 residues. The CDR3 loop reads CASSSSQGTYEQYF. For the CDR3, the DNA is TGCGCCAGCAGCTCCTCCCAGGGTACCTACGAGCAGTACTTC.

The chain couples TRBV28 to TRBJ1-6; D remains ambiguous. CDR1 is MDHEN and CDR2 is SYDVKM in the germline V gene. V lost 5 bases, J lost 7 bases, and 15 bases lay in between. CDR3 length: 15 amino acids. CDR3 sequence: CASSPVLGANSPLHF. The CDR3 nucleotides are TGTGCCAGCAGTCCCGTCCTAGGAGCGAATTCACCCCTCCACTTT.

This CDR3 is CASSLAGQPNYGYTF. The CDR3 bases are TGTGCCAGCAGCTTGGCCGGGCAACCTAACTATGGCTACACCTTC. The chain uses TRBV7-9 and TRBJ1-2; no reliable D call. Trimming pared 3 bases from V and 0 bases from J, leaving 11 bases between. Germline-derived CDR1 and CDR2 are SEHNR and FQNEAQ (reference sequence). CDR3 length: 15 residues.

The genes are TRBV4-2 and TRBJ2-5; weak D call: TRBD2 (5 bases). V was cut by 1 base and J by 4 bases, with 13 bases left in between. The CDR3 has 15 residues. CDR1 and CDR2 (germline): LGHNA, YNFKEQ. CDR3 nucleotides: TGTGCCAGCAGCCAAGGCGACGGAGAGGGAGAGACCCAGTACTTC. This translates into CASSQGDGEGETQYF.

The V call is TRBV10-3, the J call TRBJ2-6; no clear D gene. CDR1 and CDR2 from the germline V gene are ENHRY and SYGVKD. Trimming shortened V by 3 bases and J by 4 bases, and 10 bases separated the two germline ends. This CDR3 region has 15 residues. As DNA, the CDR3 is TGTGCCATCAGTGAAGGAGCCCCCGGGGCCAACGTCCTGACTTTC. It specifies CAISEGAPGANVLTF.

CDR3 loop: CASSLIDTGELFF. In DNA, the CDR3 is TGTGCCAGCAGCTTAATCGACACCGGGGAGCTGTTTTTT. V and J are TRBV5-5 and TRBJ2-2; D unclear. This CDR3 is built from 13 residues. Germline V gene lookup returns CDR1 SGHKS and CDR2 YYEKEE (reference sequence). Trimming took off 2 bases at V and 3 bases at J, with 5 bases between the two ends. The entire variable domain, with the rest obtained from reference TRBV5-5 and TRBJ2-2, is as follows: DAGVTQSPTHLIKTRGQQVTLRCSPISGHKSVSWYQQVLGQGPQFIFQYYEKEERGRGNFPDRFSARQFPNYSSELNVNALLLGDSALYLCASSLIDTGELFFGEGSRLTVL.

The chain is built from TRBV27 and TRBJ1-5, with 7 nucleotides matching TRBD1. V lost 4 bases to trimming and J lost 7 bases; unmatched junction nucleotides: 4. The CDR3 loop spans 13 amino acids. Germline CDR1 MNHEY, CDR2 SMNVEV (reference sequence). In DNA, the CDR3 is TGTGCCAGCAGTTCGGGGGACAGCCAGCCCCAGCATTTT. Protein product: CASSSGDSQPQHF.

V and J are TRBV4-1 and TRBJ2-7; 11 bases align to TRBD2. There are 16 residues in the CDR3. With 4 bases clipped from V and 4 bases from J, the junction kept 9 bases outside the gene matches. Germline loops: CDR1 MGHRA, CDR2 YSYEKL. DNA of the CDR3: TGCGCCAGCAGCCCTGGGACCGGGACTAGCGGTTACGAGCAGTACTTC. Translated, it gives CASSPGTGTSGYEQYF.

This clone was seen only a few times. The gene calls are TRBV28 and TRBJ1-4; TRBD1 agrees at 9 bases. Germline lookup yields CDR1 MDHEN and CDR2 SYDVKM. The CDR3 loop spans 13 amino acids. The junction had 4 bases not matched to a gene; V was cut back by 7 bases and J by 7 bases. The CDR3 nucleotides read TGTGCCAGCACCGGGACAGGGAGTGAAAAACTGTTTTTT. Protein product: CASTGTGSEKLFF. Using reference TRBV28 and TRBJ1-4 for the parts outside the CDR3, the full variable domain is DVKVTQSSRYLVKRTGEKVFLECVQDMDHENMFWYRQDPGLGLRLIYFSYDVKMKEKGDIPEGYSVSREKKERFSLILESASTNQTSMYLCASTGTGSEKLFFGSGTQLSVL.

This clone was seen a handful of times. The CDR3 DNA sequence: TGTGCCAGCAGCCCAGGGACTAGCGGGAGGACCGGGGAGCTGTTTTTT. It yields the protein CASSPGTSGRTGELFF. The rearrangement joins TRBV6-4 to TRBJ2-2; 15 bases line up with TRBD2. Looked up from germline, CDR1 is MRHNA and CDR2 is SNTAGT. Unmatched junction bases numbered 4, after V lost 6 bases and J lost 5 bases. The CDR3 sequence is 16 residues long.

This clone was seen a handful of times. The chain joins TRBV5-1 to TRBJ1-1; D not certain. Germline CDR1 SGHRS, CDR2 YFSETQ. The germline V and J ends were trimmed by 3 bases and 0 bases, with 9 bases remaining between them. This CDR3 comprises 14 residues. The CDR3 DNA follows: TGCGCCAGCAGCTCCTACGAGATGAACACTGAAGCTTTCTTT. Amino acids: CASSSYEMNTEAFF.

The V call is TRBV10-1, the J call TRBJ1-2; D unresolved. There are 16 residues in the CDR3. V lost 5 bases, J lost 4 bases, and 20 bases lay in between. Germline assignment: CDR1 WNHNN and CDR2 SYGVQD (reference sequence). This chain's CDR3 is CASSPTVEPNAYGYTF. CDR3 bases: TGCGCCAGCAGTCCCACGGTCGAACCGAACGCCTATGGCTACACCTTC.

The chain has TRBV5-1 and TRBJ2-3, with D maybe TRBD2 (5 bases). This CDR3 has 14 amino acids. Germline loops: CDR1 SGHRS, CDR2 YFSETQ. Trimming left V 2 bases short and J 6 bases short, with 13 bases between. The CDR3 region is CASSFGSAEDTQYF. The DNA for the CDR3 is TGCGCCAGCAGCTTCGGGTCAGCGGAGGATACGCAGTATTTT.